Below, 2 T cell receptor beta chains from the same sample are listed, as sequenced in a study of regulatory T cells in long-lasting Graves disease. The time point here: persistent/refractory GD, antithyroid drugs over 5 years with positive TRAb. PBMCs provided the RNA from which the TCR library was made. With iRepertoire HTBI primers and Arm-PCR of CDR3 regions, TCR beta libraries were built. Via MiXCR, TCRdb re-called the multiplex PCR reads, giving one row per CDR3 protein. The sample has some 370,000 distinct CDR3 sequences, roughly 24% seen once. The sequencing used peripheral blood mononuclear cells (PBMCs), collected when the disease was refractory, from a patient treated with antithyroid drugs. The receptor set was obtained from a woman aged 40 to 50 with Graves disease.

This clonotype was seen at least ten times. The rearrangement links TRBV15 to TRBJ1-4; 7 nucleotides line up with TRBD1. Per germline, CDR1 LNHNV and CDR2 YYDKDF (reference sequence). Losses at the gene ends were 3 bases for V and 9 bases for J; bases not matched to a gene: 19. The CDR3 has 18 residues. The CDR3, as DNA: TGTGCCACCAGCAGTGTGGGTGGGTTCGGGACAGAGGTTCAAAAACTGTTTTTT. It translates to CATSSVGGFGTEVQKLFF.

The CDR3 sequence: CASRSQGAADTQYF. DNA of the CDR3: TGTGCCAGTAGATCACAGGGGGCGGCAGATACGCAGTATTTT. The gene calls are TRBV19 and TRBJ2-3; 9 nucleotides line up with TRBD1. The CDR3 has 14 residues. V lost 6 bases and J lost 4; bases outside the gene matches: 5. The V gene's germline CDR1 is LNHDA and CDR2 SQIVND (reference sequence).